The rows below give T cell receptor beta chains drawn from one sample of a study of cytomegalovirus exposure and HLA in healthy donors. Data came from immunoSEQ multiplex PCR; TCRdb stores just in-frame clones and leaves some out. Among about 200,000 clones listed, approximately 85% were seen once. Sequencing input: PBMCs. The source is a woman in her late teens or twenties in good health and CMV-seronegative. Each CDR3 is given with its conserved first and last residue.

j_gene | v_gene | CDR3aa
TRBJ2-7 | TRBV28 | CASSLSIPGQGEEQYF
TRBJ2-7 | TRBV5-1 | CASSLKGTSGSFLMEQYF
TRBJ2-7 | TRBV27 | CASSSSTGGYEQYF
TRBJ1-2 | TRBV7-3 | CASSLLHRGPPRLPTRRTF
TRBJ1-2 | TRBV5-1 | CASSLVEDYGYTF
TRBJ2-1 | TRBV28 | CASSSGAGNYNEQFF
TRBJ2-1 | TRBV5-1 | CASYLETSANNEQFF
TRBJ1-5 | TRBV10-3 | CASRDSHNQPQHF
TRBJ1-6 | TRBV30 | CAWGQGSDNSPLHF
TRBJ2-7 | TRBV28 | CASSSTSWQGDSSYEQYF
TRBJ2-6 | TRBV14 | CASSQRTGGVFSGANVLTF
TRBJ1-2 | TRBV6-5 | CASRPQGHYGYTF
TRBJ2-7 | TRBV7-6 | CASSQALATYEQYF
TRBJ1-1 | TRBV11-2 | CASSLVPGVSTEAFF